A selection of T cell receptor beta chains follows, all from one sample in a study of T cell repertoires in cytomegalovirus infection. Their antigens are not known. TCRdb used MiXCR to reprocess the reads, holding one entry per CDR3 protein. This sample has roughly 920,000 distinct CDR3 sequences, with about a third found just once. Sequenced here: cultured CD8+ T cells from PBMCs, sampled from culture after CMV antigen stimulation. The receptor source for this set is a human donor in good health (CMV status not recorded). Some clones in this sample may be carry-over from other donors' samples. CDR3s include the opening cysteine and the closing phenylalanine or tryptophan. A D gene is named only where the DNA matches it firmly. The size of a clone is reported for some rows only, either as once, few or many, or as a class for expanded clones.

D	V	size	J	DNA	CDR3
TRBD1	TRBV19	.	TRBJ1-1	TGTGCCTCGGACAGGGGGGTGAACACTGAAGCTTTCTTT	CASDRGVNTEAFF
.	TRBV20-1	.	TRBJ2-7	TGCAGTGCTGGATTCGGGGGGCCCAACGACGAGCAGTACTTC	CSAGFGGPNDEQYF
.	TRBV6-1	.	TRBJ1-1	TGTGCCAGCAGATTAACCGGGACCACCGGAGCTTTCTTT	CASRLTGTTGAFF
TRBD1	TRBV19	few	TRBJ2-1	TGTGCCAGTAGTGACGGGGGACAGGCCTACAATGAGCAGTTCTTC	CASSDGGQAYNEQFF
TRBD1	TRBV27	few	TRBJ1-6	TGTGCCAGCAGGGATGGGACAGGGCTTAATTCACCCCTCCACTTT	CASRDGTGLNSPLHF
.	TRBV7-8	.	TRBJ2-6	TGTGCCAGCAGCTTAGAGCGGACCTCTGGGGCCAACGTCCTGACTTTC	CASSLERTSGANVLTF
TRBD2	TRBV7-8	many	TRBJ2-1	TGTGCCAGCAGCTTCCGGGACTATGTGCAGTTCTTC	CASSFRDYVQFF
.	TRBV7-2	many	TRBJ2-7	TGTGCCAGCAGCCTTACCTCTATCTACGGGACCCTCAAGGACTACGAGCAGTACTTC	CASSLTSIYGTLKDYEQYF
.	TRBV7-3	.	TRBJ2-7	TGTGCCAGCAGCTCCACGGGTACACGAACCTACGAGCAGTACTTC	CASSSTGTRTYEQYF
.	TRBV7-9	few	TRBJ2-5	TGTGCCAGCAGCTACAGGGTGTCTGAGACCCAGTACTTC	CASSYRVSETQYF
.	TRBV5-5	once	TRBJ2-7	TGTGCCAGCAGCATCGGGACCAGATGGGCCTTC	CASSIGTRWAF
.	TRBV20-1	.	TRBJ1-5	TGCAGTGCTAGAGATCTCGAAAGTTATCAGCCCCAGCATTTT	CSARDLESYQPQHF
TRBD2	TRBV4-2	.	TRBJ2-2	TGTGCCAGCAGGGCGACTAGCGGGGGGGCCACCGGGGAGCTGTTTTTT	CASRATSGGATGELFF
.	TRBV9	.	TRBJ1-1	TGTGCCAGCAGCAAGAACCGACAGGAGCCGAACACTGAAGCTTTCTTT	CASSKNRQEPNTEAFF
.	TRBV19	few	TRBJ1-1	TGTGCCACCCAATGGGGTGACACTGAAGCTTTCTTT	CATQWGDTEAFF
TRBD1	TRBV4-2	few	TRBJ2-1	TGTGCCAGCAGCCGAAGTCCATTAGGGGGGACAGGGTCCTACAATGAGCAGTTCTTC	CASSRSPLGGTGSYNEQFF
.	TRBV5-1	few	TRBJ2-6	TGCGCCAGCAGCGAGTACTCTGGGGCCAACGTCCTGACTTTC	CASSEYSGANVLTF
TRBD2	TRBV10-3	.	TRBJ2-1	TGTGCCATCAGCGCAGCGGGGGGGCCCCGCGAGCAGTCCTTC	CAISAAGGPREQSF
.	TRBV5-6	many	TRBJ2-5	TGTGCCAGCAGCTTAGGGAAAGAGACCCAGTACTTC	CASSLGKETQYF
.	TRBV5-5	few	TRBJ1-5	TGTGCCAGCAGCCAATTCTTAGGGCAAAATAGCAATCAGCCCCAGCATTTT	CASSQFLGQNSNQPQHF
.	TRBV4-1	.	TRBJ1-1	TGCGCCAGCAGCCAATCCCCCGGCGGGGCAGGGAACACTGAAGCTTTCTTT	CASSQSPGGAGNTEAFF
.	TRBV24-1	few	TRBJ2-3	TGTGCCACCAGTGGTCTGGAGAGCACAGATACGCAGTATTTT	CATSGLESTDTQYF
.	TRBV12-3/TRBV12-4	many	TRBJ2-1	TGTGCCAGCAGTTTGGGCTGGGGCAGAGTACTCAATGAGCAGTTCTTC	CASSLGWGRVLNEQFF
.	TRBV11-3	few	TRBJ2-1	TGTGCCAGCAGCTTTAGGGAGGACATATACAATGAGCAGTTCTTC	CASSFREDIYNEQFF
.	TRBV12-5	.	TRBJ2-1	TGTGCTAGTGGACCCCATTACAATGAGCAGTTCTTC	CASGPHYNEQFF
.	TRBV7-9	many	TRBJ2-2	TGTGCCAGCAGCTCTCCGAATCTTCAAGGTGGAGGAGACACCGGGGAGCTGTTTTTT	CASSSPNLQGGGDTGELFF
.	TRBV12-3/TRBV12-4	.	TRBJ2-1	TGTGCCAGCAGTTTATCTGGGGTCCTTGGGAATGAGCAGTTCTTC	CASSLSGVLGNEQFF
.	TRBV15	once	TRBJ1-4	TGTGCCACCAGCAGAGATCGGACAAAATCCGATAATGAAAAACTGTTTTTT	CATSRDRTKSDNEKLFF
.	TRBV7-9	.	TRBJ2-1	TGTGCCAGCAGCATTGGGGACAATGAGCAGTTCTTC	CASSIGDNEQFF
.	TRBV15	few	TRBJ1-6	TGTGCCACCAGCATTGTAACGGTACCCAATTCACCCCTCCACTTT	CATSIVTVPNSPLHF
.	TRBV6-6	.	TRBJ2-3	TGTGCCAGCAGCCTCAACAGGGTTTCGATTGGCACAGATACGCAGTATTTT	CASSLNRVSIGTDTQYF
.	TRBV6-1	few	TRBJ1-1	TGTGCCACCGGGATGTCACTGAACACTGAAGCTTTCTTT	CATGMSLNTEAFF
.	TRBV7-9	.	TRBJ1-4	TGTGCCAGCAGCTTATTTTCGGGGGCTCCTAATGAAAAACTGTTTTTT	CASSLFSGAPNEKLFF
.	TRBV19	.	TRBJ2-1	TGTGCCAGTACTAGTATATACGTGGGGGGGGCCTCCTACAATGAGCAGTTCTTC	CASTSIYVGGASYNEQFF
.	TRBV19	few	TRBJ1-2	TGTGCCAGTAGTATCCGGGTAGGGGAGTATGGCTACACCTTC	CASSIRVGEYGYTF
.	TRBV12-3/TRBV12-4	many	TRBJ2-1	TGTGCCAGCAGTCCACATTACAATGAGCAGTTCTTC	CASSPHYNEQFF
.	TRBV19	few	TRBJ1-2	TGTGCCAGTAGTATAGGGGCCGCTTCGGGTCCGCCTGTCTATGGCTACACCTTC	CASSIGAASGPPVYGYTF
TRBD1	TRBV6-6	many	TRBJ2-1	TGTGCCAGCAGTTACATGCCGGGAAGGGACAGCACCTACAATGAGCAGTTCTTC	CASSYMPGRDSTYNEQFF
.	TRBV19	.	TRBJ1-2	TGTGTCAGTGGGGCAGGCCCATATGGCTACACCTTC	CVSGAGPYGYTF
TRBD2	TRBV7-6	.	TRBJ2-1	TGTGCCAGCAGGCCTAGACTAGCGGGGGGGCAAAGCTCCTACAATGAGCAGTTCTTC	CASRPRLAGGQSSYNEQFF
.	TRBV12-3/TRBV12-4	.	TRBJ1-5	TGTGCCAGCAGAGCGGCGGGTTGGATTCAGCCCCAGCATTTT	CASRAAGWIQPQHF